This passage covers 2 T cell receptor beta chains from one sample sequenced in a study of control samples from healthy donors and cancer patients. The assay was immunoSEQ multiplex PCR, and TCRdb's table has in-frame clones only and misses some. The table shows 130,000 or so clones, with about 90% occurring only once. Material for sequencing was blood. The receptors come from a man aged 60-69 years in good health.

The rearrangement joins TRBV6-5 to TRBJ1-2; D is uncertain. Germline V gene data show CDR1 as MNHEY and CDR2 as SVGAGI. The V end was cut by 4 bases, the J end by 4 bases, with 7 bases between. The CDR3 extends over 12 amino acids. CDR3 nucleotide sequence: TGTGCCAGCAGTTCATTTGCCTATGGCTACACCTTC. Translated, it gives CASSSFAYGYTF.

The rearrangement uses TRBV2 and TRBJ2-5; 11 bases match TRBD2. The V and J ends lost 6 bases and 7 bases, in that order; junction bases with no gene match: 13. Germline assignment: CDR1 SNHLY and CDR2 FYNNEI. The CDR3 runs 16 residues. The CDR3 here is CASRESLAGVSSTQYF. CDR3 nucleotide sequence: TGTGCCAGCAGGGAATCACTAGCGGGGGTATCCTCGACCCAGTACTTC.